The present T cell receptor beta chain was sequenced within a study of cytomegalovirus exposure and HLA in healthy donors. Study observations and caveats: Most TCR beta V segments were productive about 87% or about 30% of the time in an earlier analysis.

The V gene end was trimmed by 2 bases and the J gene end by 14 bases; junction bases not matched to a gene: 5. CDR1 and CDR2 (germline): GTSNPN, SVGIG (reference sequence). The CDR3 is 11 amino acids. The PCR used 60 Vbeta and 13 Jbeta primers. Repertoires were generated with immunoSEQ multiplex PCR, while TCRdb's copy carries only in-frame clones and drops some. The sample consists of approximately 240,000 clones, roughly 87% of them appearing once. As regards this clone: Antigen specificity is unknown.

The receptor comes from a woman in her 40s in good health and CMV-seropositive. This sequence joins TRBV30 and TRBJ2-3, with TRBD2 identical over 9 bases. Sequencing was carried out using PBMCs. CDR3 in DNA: TGTGCCTGGAGTCAAGGGGGACTAGCGTATTTT. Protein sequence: CAWSQGGLAYF. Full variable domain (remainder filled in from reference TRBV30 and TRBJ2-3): SQTIHQWPATLVQPVGSPLSLECTVEGTSNPNLYWYRQAAGRGLQLLFYSVGIGQISSEVPQNLSASRPQDRQFILSSKKLLLSDSGFYLCAWSQGGLAYFGPGTRLTVL.